This TCR beta chain was profiled in a study of cytotoxic CD8 clonotypes in ibrutinib-treated CLL. Study-level background: Sequencing produced an average of around 260,000 productive templates and under 95,000 productive rearrangements per sample.

Cryopreserved PBMCs supplied 2 to 2.5 micrograms of genomic DNA for TCR beta libraries. Whole-study results and caveats: Starting clonality was above that of age-matched healthy donors and tracked circulating CD8+ T-cell counts.

The table came from immunoSEQ multiplex PCR; TCRdb's copy has only in-frame clones and leaves some out. The data hold about 330,000 clones, with roughly 67% observed a single time. Note on this clone: Antigen: not known.

The input for sequencing was PBMCs, taken after 36 months of ibrutinib treatment. The clonotype comes from a human donor with chronic lymphocytic leukemia.

CDR3 in DNA: TGTGCCAGCTCACCCTCACAGGGGGCGCGACAACCCCTCCACTTT. As protein: CASSPSQGARQPLHF. This chain connects TRBV18 to TRBJ1-6; 9 bases agree with TRBD1. The CDR3 consists of 15 residues. V trimming: 3 bases; J trimming: 12 bases; junction bases outside the gene matches: 9. Germline CDR1 and CDR2: KGHSH and LQKENI.